Listed below are T cell receptor beta chains from one sample, sequenced in a study of blood T cell repertoires in COVID-19. Clones were read by immunoSEQ multiplex PCR, and TCRdb kept only the in-frame ones, dropping some. The profile covers around 140,000 clones, with approximately 88% appearing a single time and 1.8% taken by the ten largest. The sample comprised peripheral blood. These receptor sequences come from a man in his 70s with acute or convalescent COVID-19. The CDR3 runs from the conserved cysteine through the conserved F or W. The order of the fields is J gene, clone size, V gene, D gene, CDR3 DNA, CDR3 protein. The D gene is left open where the match is weak. The size field is filled for only some rows; it gives once, few, many or a size class.

TRBJ2-3 | . | TRBV4-1 | TRBD2 | TGCGCCAGCAGCCAAGATCACAGCGGGGAAGCCGCAGATACGCAGTATTTT | CASSQDHSGEAADTQYF
TRBJ2-5 | . | TRBV5-4 | TRBD1 | TGTGCCAGCAGCTATCCGGGACAGGGAGAGACCCAGTACTTC | CASSYPGQGETQYF
TRBJ2-1 | . | TRBV30 | TRBD2 | TGTGCCTGGAGTTCTTGGACTAGCGGGAGTAATGAGCAGTTCTTC | CAWSSWTSGSNEQFF
TRBJ1-1 | . | TRBV2 | . | TGTGCCAGCAGGCTTGACAGAACCACTGAAGCTTTCTTT | CASRLDRTTEAFF
TRBJ2-3 | . | TRBV28 | TRBD2 | TGTGCCAGCAGCCATAGGACTAGCGGGAAAACAGATACGCAGTATTTT | CASSHRTSGKTDTQYF
TRBJ2-1 | . | TRBV10-2 | TRBD2 | TGCGCCAGCAGTGAACCAGCGGGAGGGTCTGAGCAGTTCTTC | CASSEPAGGSEQFF
TRBJ1-5 | once | TRBV20-1 | TRBD1 | TGCAGTGCTAGTCGACGACAGGGGGCTGATCAGCCCCAGCATTTT | CSASRRQGADQPQHF
TRBJ2-5 | . | TRBV14 | . | TGTGCCAGCAGCCGCGAGGTGCGGGAGACCCAGTACTTC | CASSREVRETQYF
TRBJ1-2 | . | TRBV7-3 | . | TGTGCCAGCAGCTTGGAGGGCGGGGATGGCTACACCTTC | CASSLEGGDGYTF
TRBJ1-1 | . | TRBV4-1 | . | TGCGCCAGCAGCCAAGATTCGAAACAGTTGAGAGGGACTGAAGCTTTCTTT | CASSQDSKQLRGTEAFF
TRBJ1-1 | . | TRBV27 | . | TGTGCCAGCAGTTTAGCGCCGGCAACAGGGAACACTGAAGCTTTCTTT | CASSLAPATGNTEAFF
TRBJ1-2 | . | TRBV6-5 | . | TGTGCCAGCACGACAGGTTCCTATGGCTACACCTTC | CASTTGSYGYTF
TRBJ1-1 | . | TRBV15 | . | TGTGCCACCAGCAGGCCTACCCAGGACAGAGAAGCTTTCTTT | CATSRPTQDREAFF